The 26 T cell receptor beta chains below were found in one sample sequenced in a study of CD8 T cells in ankylosing spondylitis. TCRdb used MiXCR to reprocess the 5' RACE reads, holding one entry per CDR3 protein. The sample yields just under 350,000 distinct CDR3 sequences, roughly 14% seen once. The sample consisted of blood, either unsorted or a sorted T cell fraction (not recorded which). The receptors shown here come from a male donor with ankylosing spondylitis or in good health (not recorded which).

This clonotype appeared many times. This chain joins TRBV10-3 and TRBJ2-3, with 7 bases identical to TRBD2. Germline V gene lookup returns CDR1 ENHRY and CDR2 SYGVKD. The CDR3 consists of 16 residues. Trimming at V came to 8 bases and at J to 3 bases, leaving 14 bases not matched to a gene. The CDR3 spells CAIRRGGSKGTDTQYF. CDR3 DNA: TGTGCCATCCGGAGGGGCGGGAGCAAAGGAACAGATACGCAGTATTTT.

This clonotype was counted many times. This chain uses TRBV20-1 with TRBJ2-1, with D uncertain. In germline, CDR1 is DFQATT, CDR2 SNEGSKA (reference sequence). The CDR3 consists of 14 residues. V lost 5 bases to trimming and J lost 6 bases, with 17 bases between them. The CDR3 region has the DNA TGCAGTGCTTTCCAGACTCTCCGTGGCAATGAGCAGTTCTTC. It translates to CSAFQTLRGNEQFF.

V usage is TRBV11-3 and J usage is TRBJ1-3, with D uncertain. Trimming removed 5 bases at V and 0 bases at J, with 11 bases between. The CDR3 runs to 15 residues. Germline lookup yields CDR1 SGHNT and CDR2 YENEEA. The CDR3 nucleotides read TGTGCCAGCAGCCGGAGCGGCAGCTCTGGAAACACCATATATTTT. This sequence encodes CASSRSGSSGNTIYF.

This clonotype was seen a handful of times. The CDR3 coding sequence is TGCGCCAGCAGCCAAGGGGAACGGTCAAATCAGCCCCAGCATTTT. It specifies CASSQGERSNQPQHF. This rearrangement joins TRBV4-1 to TRBJ1-5; D unresolved. CDR1 is MGHRA and CDR2 is YSYEKL in the germline V gene. V was pared by 1 base and J by 4 bases, with 11 bases between. There are 15 residues in the CDR3.

The gene calls are TRBV7-2 and TRBJ2-3, with TRBD2 matching over 14 bases. With 3 bases clipped from V and 12 bases from J, the junction kept 8 bases outside the gene matches. The CDR3 consists of 15 residues. Germline-derived CDR1 and CDR2 are SGHTA and FQGNSA. The CDR3 DNA reads TGTGCCAGCAGCTTCGGACTAGCGGGGGGCATGACCCAGTATTTT. Its protein is CASSFGLAGGMTQYF.

The chain combines TRBV29-1 with TRBJ2-1, with D unresolved. CDR3 length: 14 amino acids. CDR1 and CDR2 (germline): SQVTM, ANQGSEA. Trimming took 7 bases from V and 3 from J, leaving 16 bases between them. This chain's CDR3 is CSASPYSRYNEQFF. The CDR3 nucleotides read TGCAGCGCATCTCCTTACTCCCGCTACAATGAGCAGTTCTTC.

The CDR3 reads CASSDRDSRTEAFF. The CDR3 DNA reads TGCGCCAGCAGTGATCGGGACAGTCGCACTGAAGCTTTCTTT. This sequence joins TRBV10-2 and TRBJ1-1; 7 bases match TRBD1. Germline V gene lookup returns CDR1 WSHSY and CDR2 SAAADI. V dropped 3 bases and J dropped 4; count of bases not matched to a gene: 5. This CDR3 comprises 14 residues.

This clonotype was recorded a few times. V and J are TRBV5-1 and TRBJ2-1, with a tentative D call TRBD2 (6 bases). The V gene's germline CDR1 is SGHRS and CDR2 YFSETQ. Trimming stripped 0 bases from V and 7 bases from J, with 14 bases between. The CDR3 is 15 amino acids. CDR3 nucleotide sequence: TGCGCCAGCAGCTTGGCGGAGGGAGTGTCGAATGAGCAGTTCTTC. It is translated as CASSLAEGVSNEQFF.

The chain recombines TRBV20-1 with TRBJ2-3; 10 bases fit TRBD2. The CDR3 is 16 amino acids. Germline lookup yields CDR1 DFQATT and CDR2 SNEGSKA (reference sequence). With 3 bases clipped from V and 5 bases from J, the junction kept 11 bases outside the gene matches. In nucleotides, the CDR3 is TGCAGTGCTAGTCCTAGCGGGAGATGGGGAAGAGATACGCAGTATTTT. Translation gives CSASPSGRWGRDTQYF.

This chain joins TRBV6-5 and TRBJ1-2, with D uncertain. The CDR3 spans 16 residues. Trimming removed 2 bases at V and 10 bases at J, with 23 bases between. From germline, CDR1 is MNHEY and CDR2 SVGAGI. The CDR3 loop reads CASSYHPVKAFDDYTF. The CDR3 DNA sequence: TGTGCCAGCAGTTACCACCCTGTGAAGGCCTTTGATGACTACACCTTC.

This clonotype was detected many times. The chain is built from TRBV9 and TRBJ1-2; 7 bases align to TRBD1. This CDR3 region has 14 residues. The J segment lost 3 bases and the V segment lost 0 bases, leaving 2 bases of the junction unmatched. CDR1 is SGDLS and CDR2 is YYNGEE in the germline V gene. The CDR3 is CASSVEGAYYGYTF. The CDR3 nucleotides are TGTGCCAGCAGCGTAGAGGGGGCATACTATGGCTACACCTTC.

The chain combines TRBV5-1 with TRBJ1-6; 11 bases fit TRBD1. The CDR3 runs 18 residues. Germline V CDR1 and CDR2: SGHRS, YFSETQ. V lost 4 bases, J lost 1 base, and 7 bases stayed unmatched. CDR3: CASSPDRGLRSYNSPLHF. In DNA form, the CDR3 reads TGCGCCAGCAGCCCGGACAGGGGGCTGAGGTCCTATAATTCACCCCTCCACTTT.

The CDR3 loop is CAWSVQGSPLHF. The CDR3 DNA reads as TGTGCCTGGTCTGTCCAGGGATCACCCCTCCACTTT. This sequence joins TRBV30 and TRBJ1-6, with TRBD1 as a possible D gene (5 bases). Trimming removed 5 bases at V and 10 bases at J, with 12 bases between. CDR3 length: 12 amino acids. In germline, CDR1 is GTSNPN, CDR2 SVGIG (reference sequence). The full variable domain, with the rest looked up from reference TRBV30 and TRBJ1-6, is SQTIHQWPATLVQPVGSPLSLECTVEGTSNPNLYWYRQAAGRGLQLLFYSVGIGQISSEVPQNLSASRPQDRQFILSSKKLLLSDSGFYLCAWSVQGSPLHFGNGTRLTVT.

The chain is built from TRBV10-3 and TRBJ1-1; TRBD1 matches at 11 bases. Germline lookup yields CDR1 ENHRY and CDR2 SYGVKD. J lost 5 bases, V lost 5 bases, and 7 bases had no gene match. This CDR3 is built from 15 residues. The CDR3 sequence: CAISPRTGGETEAFF. The CDR3 region has the DNA TGTGCCATCAGTCCCCGGACAGGGGGCGAAACTGAAGCTTTCTTT.

Remarks on this clonotype: The final CDR3 position lacks the conserved phenylalanine or tryptophan, pointing to a likely read error. This sequence joins TRBV6-5 and TRBJ2-7; D is perhaps TRBD1 (5 bases). Deletions cut 4 bases from V and 6 bases from J, with 13 bases between. This CDR3 has 13 amino acids. Germline V CDR1 and CDR2: MNHEY, SVGAGI. CDR3 amino acids: CASSLQRQGEQYY. The CDR3 DNA sequence: TGTGCCAGCAGTTTACAACGCCAGGGCGAGCAGTACTAC.

The chain employs TRBV2 and TRBJ2-7, with D maybe TRBD2 (5 bases). Trimming removed 7 bases from V and 2 bases from J, with 12 bases in between. The CDR3 covers 13 residues. Germline CDR1 SNHLY, CDR2 FYNNEI. CDR3: CASTERVTYEQYF. As DNA, the CDR3 is TGTGCCAGCACCGAGAGGGTTACCTACGAGCAGTACTTC.

This chain uses TRBV19 with TRBJ1-1; possibly TRBD1 for D (5 bases). Germline V gene data show CDR1 as LNHDA and CDR2 as SQIVND (reference sequence). Trimming removed 0 bases at V and 1 base at J, with 12 bases between. The CDR3 runs to 16 residues. DNA of the CDR3: TGTGCCAGTAGTATAGATTCTCGTGGGGCGAACACTGAAGCTTTCTTT. Its protein product is CASSIDSRGANTEAFF.

The chain's CDR3 is CASTGSSYNSPLHF. The CDR3 region has the DNA TGTGCCAGCACCGGGAGCTCCTATAATTCACCCCTCCACTTT. The rearrangement uses TRBV25-1 and TRBJ1-6; D ambiguous. The CDR3 length is 14 residues. Germline CDR1 MGHDK, CDR2 SYGVNS. V was trimmed by 7 bases and J by 0 bases, leaving 7 bases between them.

This clonotype was observed many times. This rearrangement joins TRBV10-3 to TRBJ1-2; D remains ambiguous. The germline V and J ends were trimmed by 3 bases and 0 bases, with 5 bases remaining between them. This CDR3 contains 13 residues. Germline values: CDR1 ENHRY, CDR2 SYGVKD. The DNA for the CDR3 is TGTGCCATCAGTGACCGTCCTAACTATGGCTACACCTTC. This encodes CAISDRPNYGYTF.

This clonotype appeared many times. The chain links TRBV12-3 or TRBV12-4 to TRBJ1-1; no clear D gene. V shed 7 bases and J shed 0 bases, with 12 bases lying between them. The CDR3 is made up of 14 amino acids. The CDR3 here is CASTVGSLNTEAFF. As DNA, the CDR3 is TGTGCCAGCACGGTGGGCAGTTTGAACACTGAAGCTTTCTTT.

This chain joins TRBV4-2 and TRBJ1-6; possibly TRBD1 for D (5 bases). Germline V CDR1 and CDR2: LGHNA, YNFKEQ. Deletions cut 0 bases from V and 9 bases from J, with 15 bases between. The CDR3 is 16 residues long. CDR3 sequence: CASSQDHGGRGSPLHF. Here the CDR3 DNA reads TGTGCCAGCAGCCAAGATCACGGGGGAAGGGGTTCACCCCTCCACTTT.

The gene calls are TRBV25-1 and TRBJ1-4; 7 bases line up with TRBD1. Germline lookup yields CDR1 MGHDK and CDR2 SYGVNS. The CDR3 length is 12 residues. Trimming took 8 bases from V and 7 from J; bases not matched to a gene: 4. CDR3 sequence: CASRQGSEKLFF. In DNA form, the CDR3 reads TGTGCCAGCCGACAGGGCAGTGAAAAACTGTTTTTT.

The chain is built from TRBV7-9 and TRBJ2-3; 9 bases map to TRBD2. Germline CDR1 and CDR2: SEHNR and FQNEAQ (reference sequence). With 5 bases clipped from V and 5 bases from J, the junction kept 11 bases outside the gene matches. This CDR3 has 16 amino acids. The CDR3 DNA follows: TGTGCCAGCAGCATAGGTTTAGCGGGAGATGGAGATACGCAGTATTTT. This encodes CASSIGLAGDGDTQYF.

The rearrangement uses TRBV6-5 and TRBJ2-3; D is perhaps TRBD1 (5 bases). CDR3 length: 16 amino acids. V lost 0 bases, J lost 4 bases, and 14 bases lay in between. The germline gives CDR1 MNHEY, CDR2 SVGAGI. DNA of the CDR3: TGTGCCAGCAGTTACTCGAGGACAAGTGGGCCAGATACGCAGTATTTT. Protein product: CASSYSRTSGPDTQYF.

The table lists this clonotype with a few counts. J is TRBJ2-2 and V is TRBV5-1; D gene ambiguous. In germline, CDR1 is SGHRS, CDR2 YFSETQ. Trimming pared 0 bases from V and 0 bases from J, leaving 6 bases between. CDR3 length equals 15 residues. CDR3: CASSLENPNTGELFF. DNA for the CDR3: TGCGCCAGCAGCTTGGAGAACCCGAACACCGGGGAGCTGTTTTTT. The full variable domain, in which reference TRBV5-1 and TRBJ2-2 provide the parts outside the CDR3, is KAGVTQTPRYLIKTRGQQVTLSCSPISGHRSVSWYQQTPGQGLQFLFEYFSETQRNKGNFPGRFSGRQFSNSRSEMNVSTLELGDSALYLCASSLENPNTGELFFGEGSRLTVL.

The V and J genes are TRBV12-3 or TRBV12-4 and TRBJ2-7; D gene ambiguous. The CDR3 spans 14 residues. The V end lost 5 bases, the J end lost 2 bases, and 13 bases lay between the germline ends. The chain's CDR3 is CASSPSIMAYEQYF. The CDR3 DNA reads TGTGCCAGCAGTCCCTCAATTATGGCCTACGAGCAGTACTTC.